The clone carrying this T cell receptor (beta chain) has only a few counts. Individuals selected for sequencing had exhibited CD8+CD57+ cell expansion on flow cytometry. CDR3 and TCR beta VDJ profiling relied on genomic DNA as the template. TCRdb independently ran MiXCR on the reads; one entry per CDR3 protein. Of roughly 240,000 distinct CDR3 sequences in the sample, approximately 50% were seen once. The sample originates from a study of CD8+CD57+ T cells in acquired aplastic anemia. For the study at large: Mean yield of DNA from sorted CD4+ and CD8+ cells was approximately 3 ug.

Per the germline V gene, CDR1 is SQVTM and CDR2 is ANQGSEA. The CDR3 runs to 13 residues. Trimming took 5 bases from V and 9 from J, leaving 19 bases between them. The receptor was derived from a human donor with aplastic anemia. The V and J genes are TRBV29-1 and TRBJ2-5, with D perhaps being TRBD1 or TRBD2 (6 bases each). Sequencing was done on a sample of sorted CD4+, CD8+, or CD8+CD57+ T cells (not recorded which) from PBMCs. CDR3: CSVFVGGQEAQYF. The CDR3 DNA reads as TGCAGCGTTTTTGTGGGGGGCCAGGAGGCCCAGTACTTC.